The next 12 T cell receptor beta chains were all read from a single sample in a study of cytomegalovirus exposure and HLA in healthy donors. 13 Jbeta primers and 60 Vbeta primers were used for the PCR. The data were produced by immunoSEQ multiplex PCR, yet TCRdb's version contains in-frame clones alone and is incomplete. The sample shows around 140,000 clones, more than 75% of them seen only once. Sequenced sample: PBMCs. These TCRs come from a man between 18 and 35 years old in good health and CMV-seropositive.

The chain has TRBV6-5 and TRBJ2-6; D is unresolved. The germline V gene has CDR1 MNHEY and CDR2 SVGAGI. The CDR3 runs to 14 residues. V lost 5 bases and J 0 bases, leaving 5 bases between the germline ends. The CDR3 nucleotides are TGTGCCAGCAGTGAGGTCTCTGGGGCCAACGTCCTGACTTTC. Translation gives CASSEVSGANVLTF.

This chain joins TRBV10-1 and TRBJ2-2, with D possibly matching TRBD1 (6 bases). CDR3 length: 13 amino acids. Trimming pared 10 bases from V and 1 base from J, leaving 10 bases between. Germline-derived CDR1 and CDR2 are WNHNN and SYGVQD (reference sequence). The CDR3 spells CATSDRNTGELFF. The CDR3 nucleotides are TGCGCCACTTCGGACAGGAACACCGGGGAGCTGTTTTTT.

This clone was seen once. The chain recombines TRBV5-1 with TRBJ2-3; 9 bases line up with TRBD1. CDR3 length: 15 residues. V was clipped by 4 bases and J by 3 bases; unmatched bases: 6. Germline-derived CDR1 and CDR2 are SGHRS and YFSETQ. DNA for the CDR3: TGCGCCAGCAGCCCCGGGACAGGGTTTACAGATACGCAGTATTTT. Amino acid sequence: CASSPGTGFTDTQYF. The full variable domain, in which reference TRBV5-1 and TRBJ2-3 provide the parts outside the CDR3, is KAGVTQTPRYLIKTRGQQVTLSCSPISGHRSVSWYQQTPGQGLQFLFEYFSETQRNKGNFPGRFSGRQFSNSRSEMNVSTLELGDSALYLCASSPGTGFTDTQYFGPGTRLTVL.

The chain joins TRBV28 to TRBJ2-7; 7 nucleotides match TRBD2. CDR3 length: 13 amino acids. Germline CDR1 is MDHEN and CDR2 is SYDVKM. V was clipped by 2 bases and J by 6 bases; unmatched bases: 4. CDR3 residues: CASSLRGGSEQYF. As DNA, the CDR3 is TGTGCCAGCAGTTTACGCGGCGGGAGCGAGCAGTACTTC. The full variable domain, in which reference TRBV28 and TRBJ2-7 provide the parts outside the CDR3, is DVKVTQSSRYLVKRTGEKVFLECVQDMDHENMFWYRQDPGLGLRLIYFSYDVKMKEKGDIPEGYSVSREKKERFSLILESASTNQTSMYLCASSLRGGSEQYFGPGTRLTVT.

The chain combines TRBV6-1 with TRBJ2-1; the D gene is possibly TRBD1 (6 bases). Trimming cost V 3 bases and J 4 bases, with 19 bases left between them. Germline V CDR1 and CDR2: MNHNS, SASEGT. This CDR3 has 17 amino acids. The CDR3 DNA reads TGTGCCAGCAGTGATGTGGAAAGGCTTCAGGGGTACAATGAGCAGTTCTTC. The encoded protein is CASSDVERLQGYNEQFF.

This clone was seen a handful of times. CDR3 coding DNA: TGTGCCAGCAGCCGCGACAGGGACGAGACCCAGTACTTC. The encoded protein is CASSRDRDETQYF. The genes are TRBV2 and TRBJ2-5; 7 positions match TRBD1. Germline V gene sequence: CDR1 SNHLY, CDR2 FYNNEI. The CDR3 runs 13 residues. V shed 6 bases, J shed 5 bases, and the junction held 6 bases outside the gene matches.

The chain links TRBV6-5 to TRBJ2-7, with D possibly being TRBD2 (6 bases). The germline V and J ends were trimmed by 0 bases and 6 bases, with 6 bases remaining between them. From germline, CDR1 is MNHEY and CDR2 SVGAGI. There are 12 residues in the CDR3. The CDR3 loop reads CASSYSGGEQYF. In DNA, the CDR3 is TGTGCCAGCAGTTACTCGGGGGGCGAGCAGTACTTC.

The chain recombines TRBV10-1 with TRBJ2-2; the D gene is possibly TRBD1 (6 bases). The CDR3 length is 13 residues. In germline, CDR1 is WNHNN, CDR2 SYGVQD (reference sequence). Trimming cost V 5 bases and J 8 bases, with 12 bases left between them. The CDR3 DNA follows: TGCGCCAGCAGTACTAACAGGGATGGGGAGCTGTTTTTT. It translates to CASSTNRDGELFF.

The chain recombines TRBV30 with TRBJ1-5; 7 bases are a match to TRBD1. The V segment lost 5 bases and the J segment 4 bases; nucleotides outside the gene matches: 5. The CDR3 contains 13 residues. CDR1 and CDR2 from the germline V gene are GTSNPN and SVGIG (reference sequence). The CDR3 loop reads CAWAGQANQPQHF. In DNA, the CDR3 is TGTGCCTGGGCCGGACAGGCTAATCAGCCCCAGCATTTT.

This clone was detected only a few times. This chain connects TRBV28 to TRBJ2-7; weak D call: TRBD1 (6 bases). CDR1 and CDR2 (germline): MDHEN, SYDVKM. This CDR3 is built from 15 residues. Deletions cut 3 bases from V and 5 bases from J, with 17 bases between. CDR3 sequence (DNA): TGTGCCAGCAGTTTCTCTTTATCAGGGGCTAACGAGCAGTACTTC. Translated: CASSFSLSGANEQYF.

The table lists this clone with a count of one. The chain couples TRBV10-1 to TRBJ2-1, with D uncertain. This CDR3 is built from 11 residues. Deletions cut 0 bases from V and 15 bases from J, with 9 bases between. Looked up from germline, CDR1 is WNHNN and CDR2 is SYGVQD (reference sequence). DNA of the CDR3: TGCGCCAGCAGTGAGTCGGCCCTTGCGTTCTTC. Protein product: CASSESALAFF.

The DNA for the CDR3 is TGTGCCAGTAGTAACGGGAACTCTGGAAACACCATATATTTT. Translating gives CASSNGNSGNTIYF. The V gene is TRBV19, the J gene TRBJ1-3; D is unclear. Germline V gives CDR1 LNHDA, CDR2 SQIVND (reference sequence). The V end was cut by 4 bases, the J end by 0 bases, with 7 bases between. The CDR3 runs to 14 residues.